Listed below are T cell receptor beta chains from one sample, sequenced in a study of blood T cell repertoires in COVID-19. TCRdb's copy holds only in-frame clones and misses some; the assay was immunoSEQ multiplex PCR. Of 350,000 to 450,000 clones in the sample, 85% are singletons; the top ten hold 3.5% to 4%. Source material: peripheral blood. These receptors were obtained from a woman under 30 with acute or convalescent COVID-19. Each CDR3 is given without its conserved first and last residue.

j_call,cdr3_length,v_call,cdr3_aa
TRBJ2-3,16,TRBV10-3,AISEPYGKGAYTDTQY
TRBJ2-2,12,TRBV25-1,ASRDRGSTGELF
TRBJ2-1,15,TRBV21-1,ASSESGLGSSYNEQF
TRBJ2-3,15,TRBV24-1,ATSDSTRDSYTDTQY
TRBJ1-2,13,TRBV6-5,ASTSRGQANYGYT
TRBJ2-7,11,TRBV2,ASRPTFSYEQY
TRBJ2-1,13,TRBV6-5,ASSSPGLAHNEQF
TRBJ2-5,15,TRBV2,ASSESRTGGIRETQY
TRBJ2-1,11,TRBV6-4,ASSTGGSDEQF
TRBJ1-5,12,TRBV7-9,ASSLDRGDQPQH
TRBJ1-1,10,TRBV27,ASSLRGAEAF
TRBJ2-7,12,TRBV28,ASSLLGRGYEQY
TRBJ1-5,16,TRBV7-3,ASSSQGVQFSPDQPQH
TRBJ2-5,14,TRBV5-1,ASSLTRSGQQETQY
TRBJ1-5,12,TRBV3-1/TRBV3-2,ASSRMGGNQPQH
TRBJ1-2,14,TRBV28,ASSPDRGFSRYGYT
TRBJ2-2,9,TRBV2,AGLRTGELF
TRBJ2-7,12,TRBV19,ASSRTGLSYEQY
TRBJ2-3,12,TRBV28,ASRDSRSTDTQY
TRBJ1-2,11,TRBV24-1,ATSPGQNYGYT
TRBJ1-2,13,TRBV5-1,ASSYGGGGNYGYT
TRBJ2-7,12,TRBV18,ASSPSTGKPEQY
TRBJ1-1,12,TRBV18,ASSQETMNTEAF
TRBJ2-2,14,TRBV3-1/TRBV3-2,ASSQRGAGGSGELF
TRBJ1-5,11,TRBV12-3/TRBV12-4,ASSLGPNQPQH
TRBJ1-4,13,TRBV6-1,ASSDLDRTNEKLF
TRBJ1-2,11,TRBV9,ASSLVRENGYT